This T cell receptor beta chain was documented in a study of blood T cells in healthy people across ages. About the study: About one barcoded beta molecule per two T cells was the capture yield of template switching. Overall study results and limits: With age, beta diversity per million T cells declined roughly linearly, significantly by 30 to 50.

The authors isolated at least 6.5 million PBMCs per sample. Trimming took 3 bases from V and 5 from J, leaving 11 bases between them. In germline, CDR1 is LGHDT, CDR2 YNNKEL (reference sequence). The CDR3 loop spans 13 amino acids. Comment on this clonotype: Its cognate antigen is unknown.

Primed by a sample-barcoded 5' primer and a J-beta primer mix, a second PCR proceeded for roughly 6 to 12 cycles. TCRdb analysed the 5' RACE reads with MiXCR anew, one entry per CDR3 protein. In the table there are about 640,000 distinct CDR3 sequences, around 54% of which are singletons. This sequence was found in a man aged 60 to 69 in good health. The sequenced sample was blood. This rearrangement joins TRBV3-1 to TRBJ2-7; D not resolved. The CDR3 bases are TGTGCCAGCAGCCACACGGCCCGCAACGAGCAGTACTTC. Its translation: CASSHTARNEQYF.